This record covers a single T cell receptor beta chain. What it binds is unknown. The data belong to a study of radiation and T cells in renal cell carcinoma. TCRdb's table, derived via immunoSEQ multiplex PCR, lists solely in-frame clones and lacks some. Here the sample spans approximately 16,000 clones, 50% to 65% being singletons. Study observations and caveats: Irradiated tumors held more dominant CDR3 motifs than control tumors. Intratumoral heterogeneity was not captured in these roughly 1 g regions. Compared with controls, irradiated tumors showed greater TCR clonality.

CDR1 and CDR2 (germline): LGHNA, YSLEER. The V end was cut by 0 bases, the J end by 2 bases, with 11 bases between. There are 15 residues in the CDR3. As for treatment: treatment-naive control, cytoreductive nephrectomy. Clear cell pathology was present in this patient's renal cell carcinoma. This TCR was recovered from a man between 35 and 55 years old with renal cell carcinoma. The chain is built from TRBV4-3 and TRBJ2-7; no reliable D call. The sample consisted of tumor tissue, taken from a patient whose treatment was nephrectomy without radiotherapy. The CDR3 protein is CASSQDVRSTYEQYF. The CDR3 DNA is TGCGCCAGCAGCCAAGACGTCCGAAGTACCTACGAGCAGTACTTC.